This T cell receptor (beta chain) was sequenced in a study of T cell responses to AZD1222 COVID-19 vaccine. Study summary: Whether given at about 4 or about 12 weeks, second doses were pooled.

Trimming took off 4 bases at V and 0 bases at J, with 13 bases between the two ends. CDR3 size: 16 residues. Per the germline V gene, CDR1 is SGHDT and CDR2 is YYEEEE. Points on this clone: Its matching antigen is unknown.

Study-level findings and limits: Unmutated variant regions are reportedly targeted by nearly half of spike-specific TCRs. Only 6 or 7 people who got AZD1222 tested seropositive at baseline. A rise in Spike-specific TCR breadth and depth followed two AZD1222 doses.

Produced via immunoSEQ multiplex PCR; TCRdb's table is partial and in-frame only. The sample comprises about 67,000 clones, about 85% of which are singletons, and 21% rests with the top ten. The TCR comes from an adult in good health. This specimen consisted of peripheral blood, obtained on day 0 of AZD1222 vaccination. The V gene is TRBV5-6, the J gene TRBJ1-4; D not resolved. The CDR3 DNA follows: TGTGCCAGCAGCATCCGGACGGGTGCAACTAATGAAAAACTGTTTTTT. Translating it yields CASSIRTGATNEKLFF.